The next 25 T cell receptor beta chains were all read from a single sample in a study of tissue T cells after allogeneic stem cell transplantation. The method was immunoSEQ multiplex PCR; TCRdb's version includes in-frame clones alone and lacks a portion of them. Here the sample spans under 6,000 clones, 49% being singletons. Time point given: mouse harvest day 14 after allogeneic transplant. Mouse grafts combined 10^7 T-cell-depleted bone marrow cells with 10^6 splenic CD5+ T cells. Sequencing was performed on lymph node tissue. Receptor source: a female BALB/c mouse given C57BL/6 T cells with graft-versus-host disease after an allogeneic hematopoietic cell transplant.

A few counts support this clone. All gene names here are mouse names. Coverage ceases 1 residue before the CDR3 finishes, and the germline J gene fills in the end. The chain joins TRBV12-1 to TRBJ2-5, with 11 bases lining up with TRBD2. Germline V gene sequence: CDR1 SGHSN, CDR2 HYEKVE. This CDR3 is built from 14 residues. V lost 2 bases, J lost 7 bases, and 4 bases stayed unmatched. CDR3 protein: CASSRDWGGNTQYF. The CDR3 bases that were read are TGTGCCAGCTCTCGAGACTGGGGGGGTAACACCCAGTAC.

To note about this clone: The listed genes are named as in mouse. The CDR3 is cut off 1 residue early in the read; its end comes from the germline J gene. This sequence joins TRBV3 and TRBJ2-3, with D perhaps matching TRBD2 (6 bases). Trimming stripped 5 bases from V and 1 base from J, with 10 bases between. CDR3 length: 14 amino acids. The germline CDR1 and CDR2 sequences are SNHLY and FYNGKV (reference sequence). CDR3 DNA, as far as it was read: TGTGCCAGCAGCCGTGGGGGAGGTGCAGAAACGCTGTAT. Protein product: CASSRGGGAETLY. The CDR3 in its entirety is CASSRGGGAETLYF.

Notes on this clone: The listed genes are named as in mouse. The CDR3 bases that were read are TGCACCTGCAGTGCTGGACACCTTTCCAACGAAAGATTATTT. This translates into CTCSAGHLSNERLF. The entire CDR3 protein is CTCSAGHLSNERLFF. This chain links TRBV1 with TRBJ1-4, with D maybe TRBD1 (5 bases). The read terminates 1 residue ahead of where the CDR3 ends, so the germline J gene completes it. From germline, CDR1 is NSQYPW and CDR2 LRSPGD (reference sequence). CDR3 size: 15 residues. Trimming took 3 bases from V and 0 from J, leaving 8 bases between them.

This clone was recorded only once. Gene names denote mouse genes. The read falls 1 residue short of the CDR3 end, and the missing part is taken from the germline J gene. J is TRBJ2-3 and V is TRBV23; the table names TRBD2, a call not compared with the DNA. Germline V gives CDR1 KGHTA, CDR2 FQNQQP. The CDR3 loop spans 16 amino acids. The sequenced part of the CDR3 DNA is TGCTCCAGCAGTCAAACCGGGACTGGGCGTGCAGAAACGCTGTAT. Translated: CSSSQTGTGRAETLY. In full, the CDR3 is CSSSQTGTGRAETLYF.

This clone was seen only a few times. Gene names are the mouse ones. From the germline J gene comes the end of the CDR3, since the read stops 1 residue before it. The V and J genes are TRBV12-2 and TRBJ2-7; 10 bases line up with TRBD2. Germline lookup yields CDR1 SGHLS and CDR2 HYDKME. With 0 bases clipped from V and 6 bases from J, the junction kept 1 base outside the gene matches. This CDR3 comprises 13 residues. CDR3 residues: CASSLDWGVEQYF. The DNA read from the CDR3 is TGTGCCAGCTCTCTCGACTGGGGGGTTGAACAGTAC. Together with reference TRBV12-2 and TRBJ2-7, the CDR3 gives the full variable domain: NSGVVQSPRYIIKGKGERSILKCIPISGHLSVAWYQQTQGQELKFFIQHYDKMERDKGNLPSRFSVQQFDDYHSEMNMSALELEDSAVYFCASSLDWGVEQYFGPGTRLTVL.

To note about this clone: An end of the junction differs from the germline gene, which may be a read error. Gene names are the mouse ones. The CDR3 goes on 1 residue after the read ends, and that part is filled in from the germline J gene. This same CDR3 is encoded by further DNA sequences in the sample. The V gene is TRBV13-3, the J gene TRBJ2-7, with D unclear. This CDR3 contains 11 residues. CDR1 and CDR2 (germline): NNHDY, SYVADS. This CDR3 is CATERVYEQYF. The CDR3 DNA, read in part, is TGCGCCACAGAACGGGTTTATGAACAGTAC.

This clone showed up just a few times. Gene names and germline match the mouse. The CDR3 end lies 1 residue beyond the end of the read and is filled in from the germline J gene. The V call is TRBV13-1, the J call TRBJ1-2; 8 bases align to TRBD1. Germline lookup yields CDR1 NSHNY and CDR2 SYGAGN. With V trimmed by 3 bases and J by 3 bases, 7 bases remained unmatched. The CDR3 is made up of 15 amino acids. Incomplete CDR3 DNA: TGTGCCAGCAGTGTCTCCGGGACAGGAGACTCCGACTACACC. Encoded protein: CASSVSGTGDSDYT. The entire CDR3 sequence reads CASSVSGTGDSDYTF.

As to this clone: The germline and genes are mouse ones. The CDR3 end is not reached by the read, which stops 1 residue before it; the germline J gene fills it in. The chain carries TRBV12-1 and TRBJ2-7; D is possibly TRBD2 (6 bases). Trimming removed 1 base at V and 0 bases at J, with 9 bases between. Germline V gives CDR1 SGHSN, CDR2 HYEKVE. The CDR3 runs to 14 residues. The CDR3 bases that were read are TGTGCCAGCTCTCTGAGGGGACTCTCCTATGAACAGTAC. Its protein product is CASSLRGLSYEQY. The whole CDR3 reads CASSLRGLSYEQYF.

About this clone itself: Gene names denote mouse genes. The read falls 1 residue short of the CDR3 end, and the missing part is taken from the germline J gene. The chain carries TRBV26 and TRBJ2-4, with D possibly being TRBD1 (7 bases). Germline values: CDR1 KGHPV, CDR2 FQNQEV (reference sequence). Between the trimmed V and J ends, which lost 4 bases and 2 bases, there was a span of 7 bases. This CDR3 contains 13 residues. The CDR3 DNA, read in part, is TGTGCCAGCAGTCAGGGGGCTCAAAACACCTTGTAC. Its protein is CASSQGAQNTLY. From start to end, the CDR3 is CASSQGAQNTLYF.

This clone is medium-sized (0.01 to 0.1%). Gene names and germline refer to mouse. The read falls 1 residue short of the CDR3 end, and the missing part is taken from the germline J gene. The chain has TRBV13-2 and TRBJ1-2; D not certain. With 3 bases removed from V and 0 bases from J, the gap between germline ends came to 0 bases. The CDR3 consists of 11 residues. Germline values: CDR1 NNHNN, CDR2 SYGAGS (reference sequence). CDR3 in amino acids: CASGANSDYTF. The sequenced part of the CDR3 DNA is TGTGCCAGCGGTGCAAACTCCGACTACACC.

Concerning this clone: Gene names refer to mouse genes. The missing CDR3 end, 1 residue past where the read stops, is filled in from the germline J gene. The chain is built from TRBV26 and TRBJ1-3, with D uncertain. CDR3 size: 14 residues. Germline CDR1 and CDR2: KGHPV and FQNQEV (reference sequence). V was cut by 5 bases and J by 0 bases, with 8 bases left in between. The sequenced CDR3 bases are TGTGCCAGCAGTTCGAGGGTTTCTGGAAATACGCTCTAT. It encodes CASSSRVSGNTLY. The entire CDR3 is CASSSRVSGNTLYF.

Concerning this clone: Genes and germline are mouse. The read halts 1 residue ahead of the CDR3 end, with the missing end drawn from the germline J gene. V usage is TRBV13-3 and J usage is TRBJ1-4; a weak D match, TRBD1 (5 bases). The germline V and J ends were trimmed by 0 bases and 4 bases, with 13 bases remaining between them. The V gene's germline CDR1 is NNHDY and CDR2 SYVADS. CDR3 length: 16 amino acids. The CDR3 spells CASSDARQSFNERLFF. The part of the CDR3 DNA that was read is TGTGCCAGCAGTGATGCCCGACAGTCCTTCAACGAAAGATTATTT.

This clone was counted only a few times. Gene names refer to mouse genes. The CDR3 is cut off 1 residue early in the read; its end comes from the germline J gene. This chain links TRBV23 with TRBJ1-4; the DNA was not compared with TRBD1, the D call given in the table. This CDR3 comprises 14 residues. Germline CDR1 reads KGHTA; CDR2 reads FQNQQP. The CDR3 here is CSSSPDISNERLFF. CDR3 bases read: TGCTCCAGCAGTCCGGACATTTCCAACGAAAGATTATTT. The full variable domain, in which reference TRBV23 and TRBJ1-4 provide the parts outside the CDR3, is DAAVTQKPRYLIKMKGQEAEMKCIPEKGHTAVFWYQQKQSKELKFLIYFQNQQPLDQIDMVKERFSAVCPSSSLCSLGIRTCEAEDSALYLCSSSPDISNERLFFGHGTKLSVL.

About this clone itself: Gene names follow the mouse nomenclature. The CDR3 is CASSQGTDQDTQYF. Partial CDR3 DNA: TGTGCCAGCAGCCAAGGGACAGACCAAGACACCCAGTAC. The rearrangement links TRBV5 to TRBJ2-5; TRBD1 is a possible D gene (6 bases). The CDR3 goes on 1 residue after the read ends, and that part is filled in from the germline J gene. The CDR3 totals 14 residues. Germline CDR1 and CDR2: LGHNA and YNLKQL (reference sequence). With 1 base removed from V and 1 base from J, the gap between germline ends came to 6 bases.

This clone was detected a few times. Each gene name is a mouse one. The read comes to an end 1 residue before the CDR3 does, leaving the germline J gene to fill in the end. This chain connects TRBV4 to TRBJ2-5; 10 bases are a match to TRBD2. CDR3 size: 13 residues. After removal of 6 bases from V and 8 bases from J, the junction contained 5 bases not matched to a gene. From germline, CDR1 is LGHDT and CDR2 YNNKQL (reference sequence). The sequenced CDR3 bases are TGTGCCAGCAGTCCCGGGACTGGGGTCACCCAGTAC. This encodes CASSPGTGVTQY. The entire CDR3 sequence reads CASSPGTGVTQYF. Using reference TRBV4 and TRBJ2-5 for the parts outside the CDR3, the full variable domain is ETAVFQTPNYHVTQVGNEVSFNCKQTLGHDTMYWYKQDSKKLLKIMFSYNNKQLIVNETVPRRFSPQSSDKAHLNLRIKSVEPEDSAVYLCASSPGTGVTQYFGPGTRLLVL.

Sample share makes this clone large (0.1 to 1%). The listed genes are named as in mouse. With the read ending 1 residue before the CDR3 end, the germline J gene is used to fill in that end. The chain uses TRBV20 and TRBJ1-3; D is unclear. V dropped 3 bases and J dropped 0 bases, with 3 bases sitting between them. Germline CDR1 and CDR2: GFQATS and STVNSAI. This CDR3 is 12 amino acids long. The chain's CDR3 is CGARNSGNTLYF. The CDR3 bases that were read are TGTGGTGCTAGAAATTCTGGAAATACGCTCTAT.

Notes on this clone: Mouse gene names and germline throughout. Read sequence stops 1 residue before the CDR3 end, and the germline J gene provides the missing end. The chain links TRBV26 to TRBJ1-4; 7 positions match TRBD1. The CDR3 length is 14 residues. Germline V gene sequence: CDR1 KGHPV, CDR2 FQNQEV (reference sequence). J was trimmed by 5 bases and V by 3 bases; bases with no gene match: 3. The CDR3 region is CASSLTQGNERLFF. The DNA read from the CDR3 is TGTGCCAGCAGTCTAACACAGGGGAACGAAAGATTATTT.

This clone is deemed medium-sized. Gene names and germline refer to mouse. The CDR3 goes on 1 residue after the read ends, and that part is filled in from the germline J gene. The chain employs TRBV3 and TRBJ2-7; 10 bases are a match to TRBD1. The V and J ends lost 2 bases and 3 bases, in that order; junction bases with no gene match: 1. The CDR3 loop spans 14 amino acids. From germline, CDR1 is SNHLY and CDR2 FYNGKV (reference sequence). This chain's CDR3 is CASSLRDRGYEQYF. The DNA read from the CDR3 is TGTGCCAGCAGCTTAAGGGACAGGGGCTATGAACAGTAC.

This clone was found once. Germline and genes: mouse. The read falls 1 residue short of the CDR3 end, and the missing part is taken from the germline J gene. This chain links TRBV13-1 with TRBJ2-1, with 7 bases lining up with TRBD2. This CDR3 has 15 residues. Germline V gives CDR1 NSHNY, CDR2 SYGAGN. The ends lost 0 bases at V and 6 bases at J; junction bases unmatched: 6. The chain's CDR3 is CASSDGGGGFAEQFF. The part of the CDR3 DNA that was read is TGTGCCAGCAGTGATGGGGGGGGTGGATTTGCTGAGCAGTTC.

As concerns this clone: Any gene name here is a mouse gene name. The sequenced fragment ends 1 residue before the CDR3 boundary, so the rest is inferred from the germline J gene. V gene TRBV12-1 combines with J gene TRBJ2-2, with 10 bases identical to TRBD1. V shed 0 bases and J 4 bases; nucleotides not matched to a gene: 4. Germline V gene sequence: CDR1 SGHSN, CDR2 HYEKVE. This CDR3 region has 16 residues. The CDR3 DNA, read in part, is TGTGCCAGCTCTCTCCGGGACAGGGGTGGCACCGGGCAGCTCTAC. Protein: CASSLRDRGGTGQLY. The CDR3 in full is CASSLRDRGGTGQLYF.

This clone was observed a few times. Gene names denote mouse genes. The CDR3 end lies 1 residue beyond the end of the read and is filled in from the germline J gene. This rearrangement joins TRBV16 to TRBJ1-1; 8 bases fit TRBD1. The CDR3 sequence is 13 residues long. Germline-derived CDR1 and CDR2 are SGHSA and FRNQAP. Trimming took 5 bases from V and 3 from J; bases not matched to a gene: 2. CDR3 DNA, as far as it was read: TGTGCAAGCAGCACGACAGGGGACACAGAAGTCTTC. It specifies CASSTTGDTEVF. The full-length CDR3 reads as CASSTTGDTEVFF.

Points on this clone: Gene names denote mouse genes. The CDR3 end lies 1 residue beyond the end of the read and is filled in from the germline J gene. The rearrangement joins TRBV12-1 to TRBJ2-1, with D tentatively TRBD1 (5 bases). Germline V gene lookup returns CDR1 SGHSN and CDR2 HYEKVE. V was pared by 0 bases and J by 1 base, with 6 bases between. The CDR3 runs to 14 residues. CDR3 sequence reads: CASSLAGNYAEQFF. The part of the CDR3 DNA that was read is TGTGCCAGCTCTCTCGCAGGGAACTATGCTGAGCAGTTC.

To note about this clone: Genes here carry mouse names. The sequenced fragment ends 1 residue before the CDR3 boundary, so the rest is inferred from the germline J gene. The chain couples TRBV3 to TRBJ1-3; D is possibly TRBD1 (5 bases). Germline lookup yields CDR1 SNHLY and CDR2 FYNGKV (reference sequence). With 5 bases removed from V and 1 base from J, the gap between germline ends came to 9 bases. This CDR3 has 14 residues. Here the CDR3 reads CASSLRESGNTLYF. CDR3 DNA (partial): TGTGCCAGCAGCCTCAGGGAATCTGGAAATACGCTCTAT.

Details on this clone: Gene names and germline refer to mouse. With the read ending 1 residue before the CDR3 end, the germline J gene is used to fill in that end. The V gene is TRBV1, the J gene TRBJ2-2; no definite D call. The V and J ends lost 0 bases and 0 bases respectively, with 8 bases between them. Germline V gene sequence: CDR1 NSQYPW, CDR2 LRSPGD (reference sequence). CDR3 size: 16 residues. CDR3 in amino acids: CTCSADETSNTGQLYF. CDR3 DNA (partial): TGCACCTGCAGTGCAGATGAGACATCAAACACCGGGCAGCTCTAC.

For this clone: The germline and genes are mouse ones. The read falls 1 residue short of the CDR3 end, and the missing part is taken from the germline J gene. The V and J genes are TRBV26 and TRBJ2-2; D is possibly TRBD1 (5 bases). The CDR3 runs 14 residues. CDR1 is KGHPV and CDR2 is FQNQEV in the germline V gene (reference sequence). Trimming took off 4 bases at V and 3 bases at J, with 9 bases between the two ends. This CDR3 is CASSRVGDTGQLYF. The sequenced CDR3 bases are TGTGCCAGCAGTCGGGTAGGGGACACCGGGCAGCTCTAC.